This T cell receptor beta chain was profiled in a study of beta chain features in type 1 diabetes. Sequenced material consisted of expressed TCRB transcripts (all of the isolated RNA was reverse transcribed). Assay: immunoSEQ multiplex PCR; the TCRdb copy retains only in-frame clones and omits some. The table has 350,000 to 400,000 clones, about 15% seen once. Each of the CD4+ naive, central memory, regulatory and stem cell-like memory populations was sorted via CD45RO/CCR7/CD25/CD127/CD95/CD27. The length of the CDR3 is 15 residues. V shed 0 bases and J 7 bases; nucleotides not matched to a gene: 6. The germline V gene encodes CDR1 LNHNV and CDR2 YYDKDF (reference sequence).

The TCR was taken from a woman between 18 and 29 years old in good health. The sequencing input was naive CD4+ T cells from blood. The chain uses TRBV15 and TRBJ2-1, with 7 bases identical to TRBD2. For the CDR3, the DNA is TGTGCCACCAGCAGAGATTTGGGGGGAGGGAATGAGCAGTTCTTC. It codes for CATSRDLGGGNEQFF.